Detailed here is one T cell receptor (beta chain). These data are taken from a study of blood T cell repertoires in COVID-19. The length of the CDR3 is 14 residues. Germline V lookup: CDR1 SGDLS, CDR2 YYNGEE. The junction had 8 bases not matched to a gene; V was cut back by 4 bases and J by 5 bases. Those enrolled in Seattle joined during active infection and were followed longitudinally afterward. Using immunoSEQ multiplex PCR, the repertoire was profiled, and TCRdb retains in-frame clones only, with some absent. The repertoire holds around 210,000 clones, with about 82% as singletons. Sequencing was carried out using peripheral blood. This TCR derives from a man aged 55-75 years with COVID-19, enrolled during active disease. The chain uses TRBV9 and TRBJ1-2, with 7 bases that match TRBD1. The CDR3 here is CASSLGQVSYGYTF. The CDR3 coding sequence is TGTGCCAGCAGCCTTGGACAGGTATCATATGGCTACACCTTC.